This T cell receptor (beta chain) is drawn from a study of blood T cell repertoires in COVID-19. Repertoires were generated with immunoSEQ multiplex PCR, while TCRdb's copy carries only in-frame clones and drops some. The sample lists fewer than 400,000 clones, just under 90% occurring once. The CDR3 length is 15 residues. V was clipped by 7 bases and J by 0 bases; unmatched bases: 3. Germline CDR1 MGHRA, CDR2 YSYEKL. The source of this sequence is a woman between 45 and 65 years old who had recovered from COVID-19. The genes are TRBV4-1 and TRBJ2-2; 9 bases match TRBD2. Material: PBMCs or T cells enriched from blood (not recorded which). Written as DNA, the CDR3 is TGCGCCAGCAAGGGCGGGGGGGCGAACACCGGGGAGCTGTTTTTT. Its translation is CASKGGGANTGELFF.